This TCR beta chain was recorded in a study of shared clonotypes between healthy human individuals. At the level of the study: Ranging from 18 to 49 in age, donors were a couple of women and a few men. Findings and limits, study-wide: Incompleteness in sorted-subset sequencing, despite large depth, was shown by rarefaction.

Trimming removed 0 bases from V and 4 bases from J, with 13 bases in between. Germline CDR1 and CDR2: SGDLS and YYNGEE. CDR3 length: 15 amino acids. A deep-level run was used for the assay. Method: immunoSEQ multiplex PCR; TCRdb's copy keeps in-frame clones and lacks some. The data show roughly 400,000 clones, with just over 95% seen just once and 0.25% to 0.35% held by the top ten. Of note for this clone: The antigen remains undetermined.

The receptor was isolated from a man aged 25-40 years in good health. This sequence joins TRBV9 and TRBJ2-5; the D is unclear. Sequences were obtained from memory CD8+ T cells sorted from blood. This sample's subset: CD45RO+ cells pooled with CCR7-negative TemRA cells. This chain's CDR3 is CASSVESGWGETQYF. The CDR3 coding sequence is TGTGCCAGCAGCGTAGAGTCAGGTTGGGGAGAGACCCAGTACTTC.